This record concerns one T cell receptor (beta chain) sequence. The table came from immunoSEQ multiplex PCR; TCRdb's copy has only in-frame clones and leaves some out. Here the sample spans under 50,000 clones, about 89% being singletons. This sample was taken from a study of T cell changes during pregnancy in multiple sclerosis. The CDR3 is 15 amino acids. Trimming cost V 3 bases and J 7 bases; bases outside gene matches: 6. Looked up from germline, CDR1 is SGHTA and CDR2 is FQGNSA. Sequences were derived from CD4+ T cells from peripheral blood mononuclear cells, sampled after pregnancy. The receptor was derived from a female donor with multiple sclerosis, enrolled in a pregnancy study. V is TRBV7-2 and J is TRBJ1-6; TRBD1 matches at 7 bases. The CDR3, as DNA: TGTGCCAGCAGCTTTAAGGCAGGGGGGAATTCACCCCTCCACTTT. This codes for CASSFKAGGNSPLHF. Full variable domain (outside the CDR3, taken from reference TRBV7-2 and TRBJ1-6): GAGVSQSPSNKVTEKGKDVELRCDPISGHTALYWYRQSLGQGLEFLIYFQGNSAPDKSGLPSDRFSAERTGGSVSTLTIQRTQQEDSAVYLCASSFKAGGNSPLHFGNGTRLTVT.